The text below deals with one T cell receptor beta chain. What this receptor recognizes is not known. Base quality data are lacking; no much larger clone is found one base away. The data originate from a study of blood T cell repertoires in COVID-19 (dated by TCRdb to the early 2020s). Concerning the study at large: The collaborator samples originated in the United States, Italy and Spain and spanned the acute and convalescent phases of COVID-19. The prospective study material was composed of cDNA or gDNA derived from T cells, B-cell-depleted T cells, or PBMCs. Deeply sampled blood TCRbeta repertoires from subjects exposed to, actively infected with, or recovered from COVID-19 were included in the dataset. The repertoires were made available in a free public database intended to serve as a resource for research on the immune response to SARS-CoV-2. Samples came from the ongoing ImmuneRACE study (first 160 participants) plus 1,254 subjects from 6 global collaborators. Nearly every sample came with metadata listing a de-identified subject ID, COVID-19 status, age in years and sex. HLA class I and class II types, where available, came from metadata supplied by the sample provider rather than from assay-based typing.

After removal of 5 bases from V and 0 bases from J, the junction retains 12 bases not matched to a gene. The CDR3 numbers 18 residues from cysteine through phenylalanine. CDR3 DNA is the only sequence kept; it has 54 bases, read in frame from the first base. From the germline V gene (reference sequence), CDR1 is LNHDA and CDR2 is SQIVND. Study-level results and caveats: Clinical and demographic metadata were provided uncurated, with the amount varying by source and participant.

TCRbeta CDR3 regions were amplified from genomic DNA using the immunoSEQ Assay, a bias-controlled multiplex PCR. As for how the authors treated the data: The number of nucleated cells in each sample was estimated by amplification of reference gene primers within the assay. To quantify the absolute abundance of each unique TCRbeta CDR3 rearrangement, sequence reads were collapsed and filtered. For each sample, productive Simpson clonality was calculated as the square root of Simpson's diversity index across productive rearrangements. This is the immuneACCESS table as TCRdb keeps it, with only in-frame sequences that have V and J called. A part of the clones is gone; compared with another copy, unresolved V genes explain less than half, and the rest is unexplained. That table is the source of V, J and clone size, and D and trimming were worked out from the DNA. The sample has just under 150,000 clones on record, around nine tenths of them singletons. Of the sample, around 8.6% falls within the top ten clones.

The collaborating institutions used their own protocols to collect whole blood in K2EDTA tubes. For TCRbeta analysis, collaborators shipped samples in one of three forms: frozen whole blood, isolated PBMCs, or DNA extracted from either of those sample types. The chain is made from TRBV19 and TRBJ1-4; the central 7 bases match TRBD1. The sample taken for sequencing was peripheral blood. This TCR was recovered from a woman aged 50 to 60 with active or convalescent COVID-19. The CDR3 is CASSWDNRGSATNEKLFF. The sequenced DNA is TGTGCCAGTAGTTGGGACAACAGGGGATCGGCAACTAATGAAAAACTGTTTTTT.